A single sample is the source of the 28 T cell receptor beta chains below, sequenced in a study of blood T cell repertoires in COVID-19. Here immunoSEQ multiplex PCR was the method, and the copy in TCRdb shows in-frame clones only, minus some. The data show about 98,000 clones, 87% seen once. The sample consisted of peripheral blood. These receptors all come from a woman aged 50 to 65 with COVID-19, enrolled during active disease.

This chain connects TRBV4-1 to TRBJ2-3, with 11 bases that match TRBD2. Germline V gene lookup returns CDR1 MGHRA and CDR2 YSYEKL. The ends lost 4 bases at V and 3 bases at J; junction bases unmatched: 3. The CDR3 totals 15 residues. CDR3 amino acids: CASSPLAGGTDTQYF. CDR3 nucleotide sequence: TGCGCCAGCAGCCCTTTAGCGGGGGGGACAGATACGCAGTATTTT.

This chain connects TRBV5-6 to TRBJ1-4; TRBD1 matches 10 bases. Unmatched junction bases numbered 4, after V lost 0 bases and J lost 5 bases. The CDR3 is 16 residues long. Germline V CDR1 and CDR2: SGHDT, YYEEEE. The CDR3 nucleotides read TGTGCCAGCAGCTTGGCGGGGACAGGGGAGAATGAAAAACTGTTTTTT. This translates into CASSLAGTGENEKLFF.

The CDR3 protein is CASSQWTATYGYTF. In nucleotides, the CDR3 is TGTGCCAGCAGCCAATGGACAGCAACCTATGGCTACACCTTC. The V gene is TRBV5-6, the J gene TRBJ1-2; D may be TRBD1 (6 bases). The CDR3 is made up of 14 amino acids. CDR1 SGHDT and CDR2 YYEEEE come from the germline V gene. V shed 4 bases and J shed 4 bases, with 14 bases lying between them.

This clone occurred once. The gene calls are TRBV3-1 (or the pseudogene TRBV3-2) and TRBJ1-1, with 9 bases lining up with TRBD1. Trimming took 4 bases from V and 4 from J; bases not matched to a gene: 4. CDR1 is LGHDT, CDR2 YNNKEL, per germline (reference sequence). The CDR3 contains 14 residues. The CDR3 here is CASSPTGGGTEAFF. The CDR3 DNA follows: TGTGCCAGCAGCCCGACAGGGGGGGGCACTGAAGCTTTCTTT.

The genes are TRBV19 and TRBJ2-5; 9 bases are a match to TRBD1. CDR3 length: 15 amino acids. The trim removed 5 bases at V and 1 base at J, leaving 5 bases unmatched. Germline V gives CDR1 LNHDA, CDR2 SQIVND (reference sequence). DNA for the CDR3: TGTGCCAGTAGTGCACAGGGGGCTAGCCAAGAGACCCAGTACTTC. Translation: CASSAQGASQETQYF.

The CDR3 here is CASSFRGNSYEQYF. DNA of the CDR3: TGTGCCAGCAGCTTCCGGGGGAACTCCTACGAGCAGTACTTC. The rearrangement joins TRBV13 to TRBJ2-7, with TRBD2 as a possible D gene (6 bases). V lost 3 bases and J lost 0, with 9 bases in between. Per germline, CDR1 PRHDT and CDR2 FYEKMQ (reference sequence). This CDR3 is 14 amino acids long.

The rearrangement uses TRBV7-6 and TRBJ1-4; D is undetermined. The CDR3 spans 16 residues. Trimming removed 1 base from V and 4 bases from J, with 13 bases in between. CDR1 and CDR2 (germline): SGHVS, FNYEAQ. The CDR3 loop is CASSLGPGEGNEKLFF. The DNA of the CDR3 is TGTGCCAGCAGCTTAGGCCCCGGGGAGGGTAATGAAAAACTGTTTTTT. The variable domain in full, with the rest retrieved from reference TRBV7-6 and TRBJ1-4, is GAGVSQSPRYKVTKRGQDVALRCDPISGHVSLYWYRQALGQGPEFLTYFNYEAQQDKSGLPNDRFSAERPEGSISTLTIQRTEQRDSAMYRCASSLGPGEGNEKLFFGSGTQLSVL.

The chain combines TRBV9 with TRBJ2-1, with D possibly being TRBD2 (5 bases). This CDR3 has 14 residues. Trimming stripped 8 bases from V and 5 bases from J, with 17 bases between. Germline values: CDR1 SGDLS, CDR2 YYNGEE. CDR3: CASKRDYLNNEQFF. CDR3 in DNA: TGTGCCAGTAAAAGAGACTATTTAAACAATGAGCAGTTCTTC.

The chain is built from TRBV6-5 and TRBJ2-7; perhaps TRBD1 as D (6 bases). Germline V gene sequence: CDR1 MNHEY, CDR2 SVGAGI. V was trimmed by 6 bases and J by 1 base, leaving 16 bases between them. This CDR3 comprises 15 residues. The CDR3 protein is CASRASRDISYEQYF. DNA for the CDR3: TGTGCCAGCAGAGCAAGCCGGGACATATCCTACGAGCAGTACTTC.

The chain combines TRBV7-2 with TRBJ1-2; the match to TRBD1 covers 7 bases. The CDR3 loop spans 14 amino acids. The trim removed 1 base at V and 5 bases at J, leaving 4 bases unmatched. Per germline, CDR1 SGHTA and CDR2 FQGNSA. The CDR3 nucleotides read TGTGCCAGCAGCTTAGAGACAGGGCCTTATGGCTACACCTTC. This translates into CASSLETGPYGYTF.

The chain has TRBV29-1 and TRBJ1-1; D is unclear. The length of the CDR3 is 13 residues. The germline V gene has CDR1 SQVTM and CDR2 ANQGSEA. Trimming cost V 4 bases and J 1 base, with 10 bases left between them. This chain's CDR3 is CSVVSGRNTEAFF. In DNA, the CDR3 is TGCAGCGTTGTCTCAGGTAGGAACACTGAAGCTTTCTTT.

The chain combines TRBV12-3 or TRBV12-4 with TRBJ2-7, with D maybe TRBD2 (5 bases). The CDR3 sequence is 13 residues long. Trimming pared 8 bases from V and 7 bases from J, leaving 18 bases between. The CDR3 nucleotides read TGTGCCAGCGTTTATAGCGTACGCGGGGAGCAGTACTTC. Its translation: CASVYSVRGEQYF.

The rearrangement uses TRBV18 and TRBJ1-3; TRBD1 matches at 7 bases. V lost 1 base, J lost 0 bases, and 6 bases stayed unmatched. The germline V gene has CDR1 KGHSH and CDR2 LQKENI. The CDR3 totals 17 residues. The CDR3 loop reads CASSPQGTVNSGNTIYF. The CDR3 DNA sequence: TGTGCCAGCTCACCACAAGGGACAGTAAACTCTGGAAACACCATATATTTT.

V usage is TRBV5-1 and J usage is TRBJ2-4; 13 bases line up with TRBD2. This CDR3 is built from 18 residues. J lost 1 base, V lost 1 base, and 5 bases had no gene match. Germline CDR1 reads SGHRS; CDR2 reads YFSETQ. The CDR3 DNA sequence: TGCGCCAGCAGCTTGACTAGCGGGGGGGCCGTGGCCAAAAACATTCAGTACTTC. It yields the protein CASSLTSGGAVAKNIQYF.

This clone appeared a few times. CDR3 nucleotides: TGTGCCATCAGTGCCCCCGGGACAGGGGTTGAGCAGTTCTTC. Its translation: CAISAPGTGVEQFF. V gene TRBV10-3 combines with J gene TRBJ2-1; TRBD1 matches at 10 bases. Germline V CDR1 and CDR2: ENHRY, SYGVKD. The CDR3 contains 14 residues. With 4 bases clipped from V and 9 bases from J, the junction kept 6 bases outside the gene matches.

V is TRBV5-1 and J is TRBJ2-2; 16 bases are a match to TRBD2. The CDR3 consists of 19 residues. Unmatched junction bases numbered 5, after V lost 3 bases and J lost 0 bases. Germline V gene data show CDR1 as SGHRS and CDR2 as YFSETQ. DNA of the CDR3: TGCGCCAGCAGCTCTACCGGGACTAGCGGGGGGGCGAACACCGGGGAGCTGTTTTTT. Translated: CASSSTGTSGGANTGELFF.

The genes are TRBV5-6 and TRBJ2-7; D unresolved. Between the trimmed V and J ends, which lost 5 bases and 6 bases, there was a span of 24 bases. The CDR3 length is 16 residues. Germline V gene sequence: CDR1 SGHDT, CDR2 YYEEEE. As DNA, the CDR3 is TGTGCCAGCAGTTTCTCGCCCGTGAATGTTGAGCGCGAGCAGTACTTC. This gives the protein CASSFSPVNVEREQYF.

The chain links TRBV7-8 to TRBJ2-5, with 8 bases that match TRBD2. This CDR3 contains 17 residues. The V segment lost 5 bases and the J segment 2 bases; nucleotides outside the gene matches: 13. Germline V gene data show CDR1 as SGHVS and CDR2 as FQNEAQ. The CDR3 DNA is TGTGCCAGCAGCCGAGCTAGGGGCGGGGGGCCTCAAGAGACCCAGTACTTC. It translates to CASSRARGGGPQETQYF. Drawing the rest from reference TRBV7-8 and TRBJ2-5, the complete variable domain is GAGVSQSPRYKVAKRGQDVALRCDPISGHVSLFWYQQALGQGPEFLTYFQNEAQLDKSGLPSDRFFAERPEGSVSTLKIQRTQQEDSAVYLCASSRARGGGPQETQYFGPGTRLLVL.

The V and J genes are TRBV11-2 and TRBJ2-7; TRBD1 is a possible D gene (5 bases). The V gene lost 1 base and the J gene lost 0 bases, with 10 bases spanning the gap. CDR1 and CDR2 from the germline V gene are SGHAT and FQNNGV. The CDR3 covers 15 residues. CDR3: CASSLGSGISYEQYF. The CDR3 nucleotides are TGTGCCAGCAGCTTAGGTTCAGGGATCTCCTACGAGCAGTACTTC.

This clone has only one observation. This rearrangement joins TRBV28 to TRBJ1-5, with D possibly being TRBD1 (5 bases). This CDR3 spans 15 amino acids. Trimming removed 4 bases from V and 2 bases from J, with 12 bases in between. Germline-derived CDR1 and CDR2 are MDHEN and SYDVKM. The CDR3 is CASSSSGGGNQPQHF. The CDR3 DNA reads as TGTGCCAGCAGTTCATCGGGGGGGGGCAATCAGCCCCAGCATTTT.

The V gene is TRBV7-9, the J gene TRBJ2-7, with 9 bases aligning to TRBD1. Germline values: CDR1 SEHNR, CDR2 FQNEAQ (reference sequence). There are 16 residues in the CDR3. With 5 bases clipped from V and 2 bases from J, the junction kept 10 bases outside the gene matches. The CDR3 DNA reads as TGTGCCAGCAGCCCAGGTCCGGGACAGGGAACCTACGAGCAGTACTTC. This encodes CASSPGPGQGTYEQYF. Full variable domain (rest looked up from reference TRBV7-9 and TRBJ2-7): DTGVSQNPRHKITKRGQNVTFRCDPISEHNRLYWYRQTLGQGPEFLTYFQNEAQLEKSRLLSDRFSAERPKGSFSTLEIQRTEQGDSAMYLCASSPGPGQGTYEQYFGPGTRLTVT.

V and J are TRBV5-6 and TRBJ2-5, with 10 bases fitting TRBD2. Germline values: CDR1 SGHDT, CDR2 YYEEEE. J lost 4 bases, V lost 0 bases, and 6 bases had no gene match. The CDR3 spans 16 residues. The CDR3 loop is CASSLASGLAAETQYF. CDR3 sequence (DNA): TGTGCCAGCAGCTTGGCAAGCGGACTAGCGGCAGAGACCCAGTACTTC.

This clone was recorded once. The chain links TRBV4-3 to TRBJ2-7; tentatively, D is TRBD1 (6 bases). The CDR3 extends over 14 amino acids. The germline gives CDR1 LGHNA, CDR2 YSLEER. The ends were cut back, 3 bases at V and 3 bases at J, with 12 bases in the middle. The CDR3 coding sequence is TGCGCCAGCAGCCAGGACAGCCGATACTACGAGCAGTACTTC. Its translation: CASSQDSRYYEQYF.

The chain has TRBV3-1 (or the pseudogene TRBV3-2) and TRBJ2-5; weak D call: TRBD2 (5 bases). Germline V lookup: CDR1 LGHDT, CDR2 YNNKEL (reference sequence). V lost 2 bases and J lost 0, with 16 bases in between. This CDR3 has 17 amino acids. For the CDR3, the DNA is TGTGCCAGCAGCCAACCGCACCGGGGTCAGGACCAAGAGACCCAGTACTTC. Translating gives CASSQPHRGQDQETQYF.

This chain uses TRBV7-2 with TRBJ2-7; tentatively, D is TRBD1 (5 bases). Germline loops: CDR1 SGHTA, CDR2 FQGNSA. The CDR3 has 14 residues. V gave up 2 bases and J gave up 3 bases, with 11 bases separating them. DNA of the CDR3: TGTGCCAGCAGCTTATTACAGACAGACTACGAGCAGTACTTC. This sequence encodes CASSLLQTDYEQYF.

The CDR3 DNA reads as TGTGCCATCAGTGAACAGTTTTATGGCTACACCTTC. Protein: CAISEQFYGYTF. The rearrangement joins TRBV10-3 to TRBJ1-2; the D is unclear. The V gene's germline CDR1 is ENHRY and CDR2 SYGVKD. This CDR3 is 12 amino acids long. V lost 3 bases, J lost 5 bases, and 7 bases lay in between.

The chain uses TRBV3-1 (or the pseudogene TRBV3-2) and TRBJ2-1; possibly TRBD1 for D (7 bases). Germline CDR1 and CDR2: LGHDT and YNNKEL (reference sequence). This CDR3 has 15 residues. Trimming cost V 0 bases and J 7 bases, with 13 bases left between them. CDR3 in amino acids: CASSQEGGGRNEQFF. The DNA for the CDR3 is TGTGCCAGCAGCCAAGAAGGAGGGGGCCGGAATGAGCAGTTCTTC.

This chain links TRBV20-1 with TRBJ2-7; D might be TRBD1 (6 bases). The germline V and J ends were trimmed by 5 bases and 3 bases, with 8 bases remaining between them. The CDR3 sequence is 11 residues long. Germline V CDR1 and CDR2: DFQATT, SNEGSKA (reference sequence). The CDR3 DNA reads TGCAGTGCTGGCAGGGGCTACGAGCAGTACTTC. Protein sequence: CSAGRGYEQYF.